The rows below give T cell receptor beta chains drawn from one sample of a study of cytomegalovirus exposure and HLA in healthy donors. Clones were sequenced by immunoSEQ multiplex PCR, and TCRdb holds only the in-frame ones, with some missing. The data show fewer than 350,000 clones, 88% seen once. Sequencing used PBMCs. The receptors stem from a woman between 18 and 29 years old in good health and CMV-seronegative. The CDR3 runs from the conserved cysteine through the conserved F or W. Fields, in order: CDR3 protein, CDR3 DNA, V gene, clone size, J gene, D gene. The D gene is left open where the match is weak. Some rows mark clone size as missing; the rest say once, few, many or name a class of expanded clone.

CSARTAEAFF	TGCAGTGCTAGAACTGCTGAAGCTTTCTTT	TRBV20-1	-	TRBJ1-1	-
CASSTWTSGMITGELFF	TGTGCCAGCTCAACCTGGACTAGCGGGATGATCACCGGGGAGCTGTTTTTT	TRBV18	few	TRBJ2-2	TRBD2
CASTALPGTVSEQYF	TGTGCCAGCACCGCCCTCCCCGGGACAGTGAGCGAGCAGTACTTC	TRBV6-5	-	TRBJ2-7	TRBD1
CASSVEQGAGDTQYF	TGTGCCAGCAGTGTTGAACAGGGGGCCGGAGATACGCAGTATTTT	TRBV2	-	TRBJ2-3	TRBD1
CASSPSTRILSTDTQYF	TGTGCCAGCAGTCCCTCGACACGGATCCTAAGCACAGATACGCAGTATTTT	TRBV28	once	TRBJ2-3	-
CASWDSGTLVETQYF	TGTGCCAGCTGGGATAGCGGGACACTTGTGGAGACCCAGTACTTC	TRBV28	-	TRBJ2-5	TRBD2
CASSYSTPGQQTSYNEQFF	TGTGCCAGCAGTTACTCGACCCCTGGACAGCAGACCTCCTACAATGAGCAGTTCTTC	TRBV6-7	-	TRBJ2-1	-
CASSVDSSSGTRSYEQYF	TGTGCCAGCAGCGTAGACTCGTCTAGCGGGACCCGCTCCTACGAGCAGTACTTC	TRBV9	-	TRBJ2-7	TRBD2
CASSLGQGNYGYTF	TGCGCCAGCAGCTTGGGACAGGGCAACTATGGCTACACCTTC	TRBV5-1	-	TRBJ1-2	TRBD1
CASSISGPGGSSYNSPLHF	TGTGCCAGTAGTATCTCGGGGCCAGGGGGAAGCTCCTATAATTCACCCCTCCACTTT	TRBV19	once	TRBJ1-6	TRBD1
CASSPLGTGEADTQYF	TGTGCCAGCAGCCCCTTGGGGACAGGGGAAGCAGATACGCAGTATTTT	TRBV7-3	once	TRBJ2-3	TRBD1
CASSLAGGPDKNIQYF	TGTGCCAGCAGCTTAGCGGGAGGGCCGGACAAAAACATTCAGTACTTC	TRBV7-9	-	TRBJ2-4	TRBD2
CASSNGLLSAYEQYF	TGTGCCAGCAGTAACGGACTACTAAGCGCCTACGAGCAGTACTTC	TRBV6-1	-	TRBJ2-7	-
CASSLVEQYF	TGTGCCAGCAGCTTGGTAGAGCAGTACTTC	TRBV5-5	-	TRBJ2-7	-
CSVLRTGDRTLYGYTF	TGCAGCGTTCTCAGGACAGGCGATCGTACCCTTTATGGCTACACCTTC	TRBV29-1	-	TRBJ1-2	TRBD1